The rows below give T cell receptor beta chains drawn from one sample of a study of beta chain features in type 1 diabetes. Assay: immunoSEQ multiplex PCR; the TCRdb copy retains only in-frame clones and omits some. The profile shows roughly 500,000 clones, about 30% of them singletons. Sequencing was carried out using naive CD4+ T cells from blood. Receptor source: a man younger than 35 in good health. The CDR3 runs from the conserved cysteine through the conserved F or W. D genes are given only for firm matches. Clone sizes are given selectively: once, few, many, or a class where the clone is expanded.

abundance,j_gene,v_gene,d_gene,CDR3aa,CDR3nt
-,TRBJ2-1,TRBV7-2,TRBD2,CASSLVAGEAEQFF,TGTGCCAGCAGCCTGGTCGCGGGAGAGGCTGAGCAGTTCTTC
few,TRBJ2-5,TRBV5-6,-,CASSLLEAETQYF,TGTGCCAGCAGCTTGCTGGAGGCGGAGACCCAGTACTTC
-,TRBJ1-1,TRBV30,-,CAWSVDPWTEAFF,TGTGCCTGGAGTGTAGACCCTTGGACTGAAGCTTTCTTT
few,TRBJ1-5,TRBV28,-,CASRAQVGNQPQHF,TGTGCCAGCAGGGCCCAGGTGGGCAATCAGCCCCAGCATTTT
few,TRBJ2-7,TRBV20-1,-,CSALSYEQYF,TGCAGTGCTTTAAGCTACGAGCAGTACTTC
few,TRBJ2-5,TRBV20-1,-,CSARVQETQYF,TGCAGTGCTAGGGTCCAAGAGACCCAGTACTTC
-,TRBJ1-5,TRBV12-5,-,CASGLNTYQPQHF,TGTGCTAGTGGTTTGAACACATATCAGCCCCAGCATTTT
-,TRBJ2-1,TRBV7-2,TRBD2,CASRRTSTAYNEQFF,TGTGCCAGCAGGCGGACTAGCACGGCCTACAATGAGCAGTTCTTC
-,TRBJ2-1,TRBV6-6,TRBD2,CASTIPGGLAMNEQFF,TGTGCCAGTACCATTCCGGGGGGACTAGCGATGAATGAGCAGTTCTTC
-,TRBJ2-3,TRBV7-2,-,CASSFTKDTDTQYF,TGTGCCAGCAGCTTCACTAAGGACACAGATACGCAGTATTTT
-,TRBJ2-2,TRBV4-2,TRBD1,CASSLTGGVGELFF,TGTGCCAGCAGCCTGACAGGGGGTGTCGGGGAGCTGTTTTTT
-,TRBJ2-7,TRBV5-1,-,CASSSQGAGTHF,TGCGCCAGCAGCTCCCAAGGGGCCGGGACACACTTC
-,TRBJ1-1,TRBV9,-,CASSVHGASTEAFF,TGTGCCAGCAGCGTACATGGGGCTAGCACTGAAGCTTTCTTT
-,TRBJ1-4,TRBV30,-,CAWGVERLFF,TGTGCCTGGGGCGTGGAAAGACTGTTTTTT
few,TRBJ2-3,TRBV7-2,-,CASSPDPGRSTQYF,TGTGCCAGCAGCCCGGACCCGGGTCGGTCTACGCAGTATTTT
few,TRBJ2-7,TRBV28,-,CASSLTLNSNEQYF,TGTGCCAGCAGTTTAACGCTCAACTCAAACGAGCAGTACTTC
few,TRBJ2-7,TRBV18,TRBD1,CASSFGTALYEQYF,TGTGCCAGCTCTTTCGGGACAGCTTTGTACGAGCAGTACTTC
-,TRBJ2-5,TRBV28,-,CASSGISRGETQYF,TGTGCCAGCAGTGGCATTAGCCGTGGGGAGACCCAGTACTTC
-,TRBJ1-2,TRBV30,-,CAWRQAGGLSYGYTF,TGTGCCTGGAGGCAGGCAGGAGGGTTGAGCTATGGCTACACCTTC
-,TRBJ2-7,TRBV5-4,-,CASSTSTSSYEQYF,TGTGCCAGCAGCACCTCGACTTCCTCCTACGAGCAGTACTTC
-,TRBJ1-2,TRBV28,-,CASSQPGLPYGYTF,TGTGCCAGCAGTCAACCGGGGTTACCCTATGGCTACACCTTC
-,TRBJ2-7,TRBV18,-,CASSLARDNEQYF,TGTGCCAGCTCACTGGCCAGGGACAACGAGCAGTACTTC
-,TRBJ2-5,TRBV5-6,-,CASSLSPSGVGTQYF,TGTGCCAGCAGCTTGAGTCCAAGTGGGGTTGGGACCCAGTACTTC
-,TRBJ2-7,TRBV10-3,-,CAISESNLQASYEQYF,TGTGCCATCAGTGAGTCGAACCTCCAAGCGTCCTACGAGCAGTACTTC
few,TRBJ1-1,TRBV7-9,-,CASSLGTLNTEAFF,TGTGCCAGCAGCTTAGGGACGCTTAACACTGAAGCTTTCTTT
-,TRBJ2-7,TRBV6-5,TRBD1,CASSSPYGTGDEQYF,TGTGCCAGCAGTTCACCATACGGGACAGGGGACGAGCAGTACTTC
-,TRBJ2-3,TRBV30,-,CALQGGTDTQYF,TGTGCCTTACAGGGAGGCACAGATACGCAGTATTTT
few,TRBJ2-5,TRBV20-1,-,CRGGSGETQYF,TGCAGGGGCGGGTCCGGCGAGACCCAGTACTTC
-,TRBJ1-2,TRBV5-1,TRBD1,CASSLAEGADGYTF,TGCGCCAGCAGCTTGGCCGAGGGGGCGGACGGCTACACCTTC
few,TRBJ2-5,TRBV5-1,-,CASSLDRAGPKYF,TGCGCCAGCAGCTTGGATCGAGCGGGCCCCAAGTACTTC
-,TRBJ2-3,TRBV30,TRBD2,CAWSVIAGVTDTQYF,TGTGCCTGGAGTGTAATAGCGGGAGTAACAGATACGCAGTATTTT
-,TRBJ2-7,TRBV28,TRBD2,CASSFRLADPYEQYF,TGTGCCAGCAGTTTCCGACTAGCGGATCCCTACGAGCAGTACTTC
few,TRBJ2-3,TRBV4-3,-,CASSQEFTDYTDTQYF,TGCGCCAGCAGCCAAGAATTTACAGATTACACAGATACGCAGTATTTT
-,TRBJ2-4,TRBV2,TRBD1,CASGGQGGVVNIQYF,TGTGCCAGCGGAGGACAGGGCGGGGTCGTGAACATTCAGTACTTC
-,TRBJ2-3,TRBV6-5,TRBD2,CASTLTSGRLHTQYF,TGTGCCAGCACCCTGACTAGCGGGAGGTTACATACGCAGTATTTT
-,TRBJ1-2,TRBV7-2,-,CASSRGKGWSYGYTF,TGTGCCAGCAGCCGCGGGAAGGGTTGGTCCTATGGCTACACCTTC
few,TRBJ2-7,TRBV29-1,-,CSAGGVVYEQYF,TGCAGCGCCGGCGGGGTAGTATACGAGCAGTACTTC
few,TRBJ2-5,TRBV27,-,CATQQRETQYF,TGTGCCACCCAACAGAGGGAGACCCAGTACTTC
once,TRBJ2-2,TRBV6-5,TRBD1,CASSYWGQPNTGELFF,TGTGCCAGCAGTTACTGGGGACAGCCCAACACCGGGGAGCTGTTTTTT
few,TRBJ2-3,TRBV6-6,-,CASRDRLDTQYF,TGTGCCAGCAGAGATCGGCTAGATACGCAGTATTTT
-,TRBJ2-1,TRBV15,TRBD2,CATSRSRGTPYNEQFF,TGTGCCACCAGCCGATCGCGGGGGACGCCCTACAATGAGCAGTTCTTC
-,TRBJ1-2,TRBV7-8,-,CASSPGRVNYGYTF,TGTGCCAGCAGCCCGGGACGTGTTAACTATGGCTACACCTTC
-,TRBJ2-7,TRBV7-2,TRBD2,CASRGPGLAGYEQYF,TGTGCCAGCAGGGGCCCGGGACTAGCGGGATACGAGCAGTACTTC
-,TRBJ2-7,TRBV6-6,-,CASSYSMGEEQYF,TGTGCCAGCAGTTACTCGATGGGGGAAGAGCAGTACTTC
-,TRBJ2-7,TRBV29-1,TRBD1,CSVTGQERNYEQYF,TGCAGCGTGACTGGACAGGAGAGAAACTACGAGCAGTACTTC
-,TRBJ2-1,TRBV6-5,TRBD1,CASSSGTGGSHEQFF,TGTGCCAGCAGTTCTGGGACAGGGGGATCCCATGAGCAGTTCTTC
-,TRBJ2-5,TRBV5-1,TRBD1,CASSLGDRAEETQYF,TGCGCCAGCAGCTTGGGGGACAGGGCTGAAGAGACCCAGTACTTC
-,TRBJ2-7,TRBV10-3,TRBD1,CAICPGTGSEQYF,TGTGCCATCTGTCCCGGGACAGGGTCCGAGCAGTACTTC
-,TRBJ2-1,TRBV18,TRBD2,CASSQLAGAYNEQFF,TGTGCCAGCTCACAACTAGCGGGGGCCTACAATGAGCAGTTCTTC